This T cell receptor (beta chain) comes out of a study of T cells in Graves' hyperthyroidism and ophthalmopathy. Study-wide context: Once the initial diagnosis was made, peripheral blood was obtained before any treatment.

Any patient presenting with uncontrolled infection, other autoimmune disease, pregnancy or lactation was left out. TCR beta CDR3 regions were amplified from RNA. The HTBI primer set was used in a first-round RT-PCR of the TCR CDR3. TCRdb reanalysed the multiplex PCR reads using MiXCR and keeps one entry per CDR3 protein. This repertoire shows hundreds of thousands of distinct CDR3 sequences, 14% to 15% found once; its top ten account for around 4.5%. Germline V gene lookup returns CDR1 SEHNR and CDR2 FQNEAQ (reference sequence). Between the trimmed V and J ends, which lost 7 bases and 3 bases, there was a span of 9 bases. The CDR3 loop spans 12 amino acids. This clonotype was observed at least ten times.

The sequencing input was blood. V usage is TRBV7-9 and J usage is TRBJ2-5; D is uncertain. The origin of this receptor is a woman aged 40-49 years with Graves' ophthalmopathy. The CDR3 coding sequence is TGTGCCAGCACCAGGATTGAAGAGACCCAGTACTTC. This codes for CASTRIEETQYF.